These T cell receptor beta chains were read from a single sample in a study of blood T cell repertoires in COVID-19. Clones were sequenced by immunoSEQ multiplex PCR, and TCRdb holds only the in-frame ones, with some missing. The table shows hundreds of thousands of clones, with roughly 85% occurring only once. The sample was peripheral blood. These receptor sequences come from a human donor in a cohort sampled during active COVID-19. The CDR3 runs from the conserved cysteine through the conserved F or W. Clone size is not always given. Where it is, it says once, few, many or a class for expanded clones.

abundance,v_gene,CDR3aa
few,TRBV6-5,CASIRGDTQYF
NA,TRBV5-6,CASSFAGISTDTQYF
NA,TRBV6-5,CASISGGIAGELFF
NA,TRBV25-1,CASKGSGGFTDTQYF
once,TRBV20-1,CSAPLTYEQYF
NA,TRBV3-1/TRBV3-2,CASSQGSTRRREQYF
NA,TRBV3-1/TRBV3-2,CASSQDLPTSVGGELFF
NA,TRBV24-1,CATSDFPRTGLSGELFF
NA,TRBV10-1,CASRSPGSTGELFF
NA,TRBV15,CATESLTGRGGNQPQHF
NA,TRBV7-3,CASSLDRDSYNEQFF
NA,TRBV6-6,CASSYDLEGNQPQHF
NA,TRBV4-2,CASSPTGLVLGELFF
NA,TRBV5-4,CASSTQGPYGYTF
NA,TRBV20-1,CSASHTGGVGTF
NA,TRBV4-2,CASSQGAGTGGFGYTF
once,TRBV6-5,CASSSRKMNTEAFF
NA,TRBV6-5,CASAALAGSANEQFF
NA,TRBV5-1,CASSLGPVFDYGYTF
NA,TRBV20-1,CSASRAPRGQTPKDNTGELFF
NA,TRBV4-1,CASSQDSGGGDYEQFF
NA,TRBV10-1,CASSELANEQFF
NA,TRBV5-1,CASSPDGAEADTQYF
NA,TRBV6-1,CASSDREGDTQYF
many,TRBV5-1,CASSLRDSPHYGYTF
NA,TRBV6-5,CASGGLDTQYF
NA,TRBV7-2,CASSGTSGLEQYF
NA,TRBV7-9,CASSLAGTPGELFF
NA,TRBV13,CASSSRGGGAPGELFF
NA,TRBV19,CASSIDYRGRTHNEQFF
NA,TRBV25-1,CASGGTAINSPLHF
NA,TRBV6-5,CASSFQGANYGYTF
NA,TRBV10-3,CAISRDRTNTEAFF
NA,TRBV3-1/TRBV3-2,CASSLEGTGELFF
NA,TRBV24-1,CATSDYRNTEAFF
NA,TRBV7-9,CASSPGQRFYGYTF
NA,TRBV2,CASSEGTGSEKLFF
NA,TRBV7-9,CASTPRGHPNYGYTF
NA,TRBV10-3,CAISPGTSGVALSTDTQYF
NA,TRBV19,CASSFGQGTEAFF
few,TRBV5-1,CASSRNPPGTGGFEAFF
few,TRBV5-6,CASRGLAGNTGELFF
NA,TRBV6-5,CASSYSGPQANTIYF
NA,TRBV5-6,CASSTQGGGADAFF
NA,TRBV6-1,CASSEASVGGHNSPLHF